A single sample gave rise to the 5 T cell receptor beta chains below, sequenced in a study of T cell responses to AZD1222 COVID-19 vaccine. Here immunoSEQ multiplex PCR was the method, and the copy in TCRdb shows in-frame clones only, minus some. The repertoire holds roughly 140,000 clones, with 90% as singletons. Sequencing was performed on peripheral blood, taken 28 days after the second AZD1222 dose. The receptor set was obtained from an adult who received the AZD1222 COVID-19 vaccine.

The chain joins TRBV9 to TRBJ1-1; TRBD1 is a possible D gene (5 bases). This CDR3 spans 14 amino acids. CDR1 is SGDLS, CDR2 YYNGEE, per germline. Trimming cost V 0 bases and J 4 bases, with 10 bases left between them. The CDR3 DNA reads as TGTGCCAGCAGCGTAGAGGCGGGGGGCACTGAAGCTTTCTTT. Translation gives CASSVEAGGTEAFF.

This clone was seen a handful of times. The gene calls are TRBV19 and TRBJ1-2, with D possibly being TRBD1 (6 bases). The CDR3 consists of 13 residues. Germline lookup yields CDR1 LNHDA and CDR2 SQIVND (reference sequence). V gave up 0 bases and J gave up 8 bases, with 10 bases separating them. CDR3 DNA sequence: TGTGCCAGTAGTATAGACGGGGGGCGAGGCTACACCTTC. Amino acids: CASSIDGGRGYTF. The full variable domain, its missing parts supplied by reference TRBV19 and TRBJ1-2, is DGGITQSPKYLFRKEGQNVTLSCEQNLNHDAMYWYRQDPGQGLRLIYYSQIVNDFQKGDIAEGYSVSREKKESFPLTVTSAQKNPTAFYLCASSIDGGRGYTFGSGTRLTVV.

The chain joins TRBV12-3 or TRBV12-4 to TRBJ2-1, with a tentative D call TRBD1 (6 bases). The CDR3 sequence is 13 residues long. The ends were cut back, 5 bases at V and 5 bases at J, with 10 bases in the middle. The CDR3 loop is CASSATGNNEQFF. CDR3 nucleotides: TGTGCCAGCAGTGCCACAGGGAACAATGAGCAGTTCTTC.

The V call is TRBV2, the J call TRBJ1-5; D is undetermined. Trimming shortened V by 1 base and J by 4 bases, and 5 bases separated the two germline ends. Germline CDR1 SNHLY, CDR2 FYNNEI. The CDR3 is made up of 13 amino acids. CDR3 coding DNA: TGTGCCAGCAGTGAAGTAGAGAATCAGCCCCAGCATTTT. Encoded protein: CASSEVENQPQHF.

The V call is TRBV10-3, the J call TRBJ2-2, with D perhaps matching TRBD2 (7 bases). Trimming took 4 bases from V and 5 from J, leaving 14 bases between them. The CDR3 sequence is 15 residues long. The germline V gene has CDR1 ENHRY and CDR2 SYGVKD. As DNA, the CDR3 is TGTGCCATCAGTGGTTTCGGGGGGCCTACCGGGGAGCTGTTTTTT. It translates to CAISGFGGPTGELFF.